Presented here are 21 T cell receptor beta chains from one specimen sequenced in a study of shared clonotypes between healthy human individuals. The assay was immunoSEQ multiplex PCR, and TCRdb's table has in-frame clones only and misses some. The sample has approximately 2.1 million clones; over 90% are singletons. The specimen was naive CD4+ T cells from PBMCs. Subset: CD45RA+ positively selected. These receptors were collected from a man aged 18 to 30 in good health. Some clones in this sample may be carry-over from other donors' samples.

The chain employs TRBV28 and TRBJ2-7; weak D call: TRBD2 (6 bases). The CDR3 is 15 residues long. V was clipped by 6 bases and J by 2 bases, with 17 bases between them. Germline values: CDR1 MDHEN, CDR2 SYDVKM. This chain's CDR3 is CASRTGVPRAYEQYF. Here the CDR3 DNA reads TGTGCCAGCAGGACGGGAGTTCCGAGGGCCTACGAGCAGTACTTC.

The V and J genes are TRBV28 and TRBJ1-2; D unresolved. The CDR3 has 15 amino acids. Between the trimmed V and J ends, which lost 2 bases and 4 bases, there was a span of 14 bases. Germline assignment: CDR1 MDHEN and CDR2 SYDVKM. CDR3 loop: CASSLPTATSYGYTF. CDR3 bases: TGTGCCAGCAGTTTACCCACAGCTACTAGCTATGGCTACACCTTC.

The chain links TRBV28 to TRBJ2-7; TRBD2 might be the D (5 bases). Germline CDR1 reads MDHEN; CDR2 reads SYDVKM. The V end lost 7 bases, the J end lost 7 bases, and 11 bases lay between the germline ends. The CDR3 is 11 residues long. The CDR3 bases are TGTGCCAGCACTGTGGGGAGAGAGCAGTACTTC. Protein sequence: CASTVGREQYF.

The chain has TRBV28 and TRBJ1-1; no clear D gene. The CDR3 runs 15 residues. Germline V gives CDR1 MDHEN, CDR2 SYDVKM. V lost 3 bases and J lost 3, with 14 bases in between. The CDR3 DNA reads as TGTGCCAGCAGTTTTTTCGTCGGACGGGACACTGAAGCTTTCTTT. Translated, it gives CASSFFVGRDTEAFF. The full variable domain, rest sourced from reference TRBV28 and TRBJ1-1, is DVKVTQSSRYLVKRTGEKVFLECVQDMDHENMFWYRQDPGLGLRLIYFSYDVKMKEKGDIPEGYSVSREKKERFSLILESASTNQTSMYLCASSFFVGRDTEAFFGQGTRLTVV.

The chain links TRBV5-4 to TRBJ1-1; 7 bases are shared with TRBD1. The germline gives CDR1 SGHNT, CDR2 YYREEE (reference sequence). Unmatched junction bases numbered 8, after V lost 5 bases and J lost 1 base. The CDR3 spans 15 residues. CDR3 sequence reads: CASSRPGGGNTEAFF. The DNA for the CDR3 is TGTGCCAGCAGTCGTCCAGGGGGTGGGAACACTGAAGCTTTCTTT.

This clone came up a few times. The chain recombines TRBV9 with TRBJ2-7, with D perhaps TRBD2 (5 bases). Trimming removed 0 bases at V and 5 bases at J, with 15 bases between. The germline V gene has CDR1 SGDLS and CDR2 YYNGEE. CDR3 length equals 15 residues. The CDR3 sequence is CASSVDLARVNEQYF. In DNA form, the CDR3 reads TGTGCCAGCAGCGTAGACTTAGCGAGGGTGAACGAGCAGTACTTC.

This chain links TRBV11-2 with TRBJ2-5; TRBD2 aligns across 9 bases. The germline CDR1 and CDR2 sequences are SGHAT and FQNNGV. The junction had 13 bases not matched to a gene; V was cut back by 3 bases and J by 5 bases. The CDR3 extends over 17 amino acids. The CDR3 DNA follows: TGTGCCAGCAGCTTCCTAGAAGCGGGAGGTCCCGGGGAGACCCAGTACTTC. It yields the protein CASSFLEAGGPGETQYF.

This clone was detected only once. This chain uses TRBV28 with TRBJ1-5, with TRBD1 matching over 7 bases. Germline V lookup: CDR1 MDHEN, CDR2 SYDVKM. Trimming removed 3 bases from V and 0 bases from J; junction bases left unmatched: 8. The CDR3 runs to 17 residues. This CDR3 is CASSLGGGRFSNQPQHF. The CDR3 nucleotides read TGTGCCAGCAGTTTGGGAGGGGGCCGATTTAGCAATCAGCCCCAGCATTTT.

V usage is TRBV5-6 and J usage is TRBJ2-2; 7 nucleotides align to TRBD1. CDR3 length equals 17 residues. Germline trimming cut 1 base from V and 4 bases from J; bases unmatched to any gene: 10. CDR1 is SGHDT and CDR2 is YYEEEE in the germline V gene. In nucleotides, the CDR3 is TGTGCCAGCAGCTTGCAAGGCTGGGACAGCTTCACCGGGGAGCTGTTTTTT. The encoded protein is CASSLQGWDSFTGELFF.

This chain uses TRBV6-1 with TRBJ2-2; D unresolved. From germline, CDR1 is MNHNS and CDR2 SASEGT. V lost 6 bases and J 2 bases, leaving 4 bases between the germline ends. The CDR3 runs to 12 residues. CDR3: CASRENTGELFF. The CDR3 nucleotides read TGTGCCAGCAGAGAAAACACCGGGGAGCTGTTTTTT.

This clone was seen a few times. Other nucleotide sequences from this sample produce the same CDR3. The J gene is TRBJ1-1, the V gene TRBV29-1, with D maybe TRBD1 (6 bases). Trimming took off 3 bases at V and 1 base at J, with 6 bases between the two ends. Germline assignment: CDR1 SQVTM and CDR2 ANQGSEA. The length of the CDR3 is 12 residues. The CDR3 spells CSVDRGNTEAFF. DNA for the CDR3: TGCAGCGTTGACAGGGGGAACACTGAAGCTTTCTTT. Based on the CDR3 plus reference TRBV29-1 and TRBJ1-1, the full variable domain is SAVISQKPSRDICQRGTSLTIQCQVDSQVTMMFWYRQQPGQSLTLIATANQGSEATYESGFVIDKFPISRPNLTFSTLTVSNMSPEDSSIYLCSVDRGNTEAFFGQGTRLTVV.

The chain joins TRBV30 to TRBJ2-1; no reliable D call. Germline CDR1 reads GTSNPN; CDR2 reads SVGIG (reference sequence). V lost 4 bases and J lost 7, with 11 bases in between. The CDR3 totals 12 residues. In DNA form, the CDR3 reads TGTGCCTGGAAGGGCGGATTTAATGAGCAGTTCTTC. The encoded protein is CAWKGGFNEQFF.

The chain recombines TRBV28 with TRBJ2-7, with TRBD1 matching over 10 bases. J gave up 11 bases and V 2 bases, and 3 bases lay outside the gene matches. This CDR3 region has 12 residues. Germline lookup yields CDR1 MDHEN and CDR2 SYDVKM. CDR3 protein: CASSLDRGLKYF. CDR3 bases: TGTGCCAGCAGTTTAGACAGGGGGCTTAAGTACTTC.

V usage is TRBV14 and J usage is TRBJ2-7; D might be TRBD2 (7 bases). CDR1 and CDR2 (germline): SGHDN, FVKESK. V was clipped by 0 bases and J by 5 bases, with 14 bases between them. This CDR3 is built from 15 residues. This chain's CDR3 is CASSQEWGGKDEQYF. Here the CDR3 DNA reads TGTGCCAGCAGCCAAGAGTGGGGGGGCAAGGACGAGCAGTACTTC. The variable domain in full, with the rest retrieved from reference TRBV14 and TRBJ2-7, is EAGVTQFPSHSVIEKGQTVTLRCDPISGHDNLYWYRRVMGKEIKFLLHFVKESKQDESGMPNNRFLAERTGGTYSTLKVQPAELEDSGVYFCASSQEWGGKDEQYFGPGTRLTVT.

The gene calls are TRBV4-1 and TRBJ2-5; 7 positions match TRBD1. The CDR3 has 15 amino acids. The germline gives CDR1 MGHRA, CDR2 YSYEKL. J was trimmed by 5 bases and V by 1 base; bases with no gene match: 7. The CDR3 nucleotides are TGCGCCAGCAGCCAAGTAGGGGGCGCGACGGAGACCCAGTACTTC. Translated: CASSQVGGATETQYF.

The V call is TRBV13, the J call TRBJ1-3; D may be TRBD1 (5 bases). Germline V lookup: CDR1 PRHDT, CDR2 FYEKMQ (reference sequence). The V end was cut by 5 bases, the J end by 0 bases, with 11 bases between. The CDR3 length is 15 residues. The CDR3 DNA reads TGTGCCAGCAGCCCCGGGACGGACTCTGGAAACACCATATATTTT. Protein: CASSPGTDSGNTIYF.

As regards this clone: The identical CDR3 is also encoded by other nucleotide sequences in the sample. CDR3 amino acids: CASSLSGTTGNTIYF. The CDR3 nucleotides read TGCGCCAGCAGCCTATCCGGGACAACTGGAAACACCATATATTTT. The rearrangement joins TRBV5-1 to TRBJ1-3; D perhaps matches TRBD1 (6 bases). The CDR3 has 15 amino acids. The germline gives CDR1 SGHRS, CDR2 YFSETQ. V shed 4 bases and J shed 2 bases, with 13 bases lying between them. The full variable domain, rest sourced from reference TRBV5-1 and TRBJ1-3, is KAGVTQTPRYLIKTRGQQVTLSCSPISGHRSVSWYQQTPGQGLQFLFEYFSETQRNKGNFPGRFSGRQFSNSRSEMNVSTLELGDSALYLCASSLSGTTGNTIYFGEGSWLTVV.

The J gene is TRBJ2-7, the V gene TRBV5-1; 8 nucleotides align to TRBD2. Germline-derived CDR1 and CDR2 are SGHRS and YFSETQ. The V and J ends lost 4 bases and 3 bases, in that order; junction bases with no gene match: 9. The CDR3 has 15 amino acids. DNA for the CDR3: TGCGCCAGCAGCCCGTTGTCAGCGGGAGTCTACGAGCAGTACTTC. Amino acids: CASSPLSAGVYEQYF. The full variable domain, in which reference TRBV5-1 and TRBJ2-7 provide the parts outside the CDR3, is KAGVTQTPRYLIKTRGQQVTLSCSPISGHRSVSWYQQTPGQGLQFLFEYFSETQRNKGNFPGRFSGRQFSNSRSEMNVSTLELGDSALYLCASSPLSAGVYEQYFGPGTRLTVT.

The J gene is TRBJ2-5, the V gene TRBV5-1; D gene ambiguous. The J call is uncertain, as TRBJ2-7 better fits the DNA end. There are 14 residues in the CDR3. Germline values: CDR1 SGHRS, CDR2 YFSETQ. The CDR3 is CASSLVESSYEQYF. As DNA, the CDR3 is TGCGCCAGCAGCTTGGTAGAGAGCTCCTACGAGCAGTACTTC.

The V call is TRBV7-3, the J call TRBJ2-1; the D gene is possibly TRBD2 (5 bases). The germline CDR1 and CDR2 sequences are SGHTA and FQGTGA. This CDR3 spans 16 amino acids. V lost 1 base and J lost 3, with 13 bases in between. The CDR3 nucleotides read TGTGCCAGCAGCTTAAGAGAGAAAGAGGGCTACAATGAGCAGTTCTTC. It encodes CASSLREKEGYNEQFF.

The chain employs TRBV7-2 and TRBJ1-3, with D unclear. The CDR3 totals 14 residues. Trimming took 2 bases from V and 0 from J, leaving 5 bases between them. Germline CDR1 is SGHTA and CDR2 is FQGNSA. CDR3 sequence (DNA): TGTGCCAGCAGCTTACCGATCTCTGGAAACACCATATATTTT. Protein: CASSLPISGNTIYF.